This T cell receptor beta chain was obtained from a study of shared clonotypes between healthy human individuals. Libraries were prepared by immunoSEQ multiplex PCR; TCRdb keeps only in-frame clonotypes and omits some of them. The sample carries about 600,000 clones, 95% to 98% recorded once. Trimming took 6 bases from V and 5 from J; bases not matched to a gene: 10. This CDR3 has 14 amino acids. Germline V gives CDR1 MNHNS, CDR2 SASEGT. The sequenced sample was naive CD4+ T cells sorted from blood. Sample subset: CD45RA+ positively selected. The genes are TRBV6-1 and TRBJ2-7; 7 positions match TRBD1. This TCR derives from a woman in her twenties or thirties in good health. The CDR3, as DNA: TGTGCCAGCAGAGAGAGGGGGCAGGGCAACGAGCAGTACTTC. Amino acids: CASRERGQGNEQYF.